The entry below describes one TCR beta chain. Its antigen remains unknown. The sample is drawn from a study of T cell responses to AZD1222 COVID-19 vaccine. About the study: Second-dose intervals near 4 or 12 weeks were combined.

Sequenced by immunoSEQ multiplex PCR; TCRdb stores in-frame clones only, minus some. Seen here are some 110,000 clones, 88% observed once, and the top ten hold 2% to 3%. The CDR3 runs 12 residues. Germline values: CDR1 SGHDT, CDR2 YYEEEE. V was cut by 0 bases and J by 4 bases, with 5 bases left in between. General study findings and limits: Donors were chiefly white British, with a greater number of females, and clonal diversity was perhaps underestimated. Dominant at 160-218 and 743-854, vaccine-associated CD4 TCRs also spanned spike. Repertoires were collected only later (after the peak T cell response had occurred).

The source was peripheral blood, collected on day 0 of AZD1222 vaccination. This receptor was taken from an adult in good health. The genes are TRBV5-6 and TRBJ2-7; unclear D gene. The CDR3 loop is CASSLDQYEQYF. The CDR3 bases are TGTGCCAGCAGCTTGGACCAGTACGAGCAGTACTTC.